These T cell receptor beta chains were read from a single sample in a study of blood T cell repertoires in COVID-19. Using immunoSEQ multiplex PCR, the repertoire was profiled, and TCRdb retains in-frame clones only, with some absent. Of about 43,000 clones in the sample, approximately 90% were seen once. Sequenced: peripheral blood. All receptors derive from a man aged 55 to 70 with active COVID-19. CDR3s include the opening cysteine and the closing phenylalanine or tryptophan. A D gene is named only where the DNA matches it firmly. Clone size appears in some rows only: once, few, many, or a class for an expanded clone.

. | TRBJ1-2 | TRBV2 | . | CARTMDSNYGYTF | TGTGCCAGGACGATGGACAGTAACTATGGCTACACCTTC
. | TRBJ2-3 | TRBV7-3 | hyperexpanded | CASSFGVFTDTQYF | TGTGCCAGCAGCTTCGGAGTCTTCACAGATACGCAGTATTTT
TRBD1 | TRBJ2-2 | TRBV11-3 | few | CASSSTGGRELFF | TGTGCCAGCAGCTCCACAGGGGGCAGGGAGCTGTTTTTT
. | TRBJ1-4 | TRBV7-9 | few | CASSRSQGIDEKLFF | TGTGCCAGCAGTCGGTCCCAGGGAATAGACGAAAAACTGTTTTTT
TRBD2 | TRBJ2-5 | TRBV5-4 | . | CASSLYLLAGGQETQYF | TGTGCCAGCAGCCTCTATTTGCTAGCGGGAGGGCAAGAGACCCAGTACTTC
TRBD2 | TRBJ2-1 | TRBV14 | . | CASSQGLARYNEQFF | TGTGCCAGCAGCCAGGGACTAGCACGATACAATGAGCAGTTCTTC
TRBD2 | TRBJ2-1 | TRBV7-6 | . | CASSLVTGLAGDLNEQFF | TGTGCCAGCAGCTTAGTAACGGGACTAGCGGGAGATTTGAATGAGCAGTTCTTC
TRBD2 | TRBJ2-7 | TRBV30 | . | CAWRPGLAERGQYF | TGTGCCTGGAGGCCGGGACTAGCGGAGAGGGGGCAGTACTTC
. | TRBJ2-1 | TRBV6-2/TRBV6-3 | few | CASSYALGQWNEQFF | TGTGCCAGCAGTTACGCACTAGGCCAATGGAATGAGCAGTTCTTC
. | TRBJ2-5 | TRBV6-2/TRBV6-3 | few | CASSAISGRYQETQYF | TGTGCCAGCAGTGCAATCAGCGGGCGGTACCAAGAGACCCAGTACTTC
. | TRBJ2-5 | TRBV28 | . | CASSFDNGQTQYF | TGTGCCAGCAGTTTTGACAATGGGCAGACCCAGTACTTC
TRBD1 | TRBJ1-6 | TRBV7-8 | . | CASSSTGYSPLHF | TGTGCCAGCAGCTCGACAGGGTATTCACCCCTCCACTTT
. | TRBJ1-2 | TRBV28 | once | CASSLVSGQYGYTF | TGTGCCAGCAGTTTAGTGTCAGGTCAATACGGCTACACCTTC
. | TRBJ1-5 | TRBV7-9 | . | CASSLASGVGLDQPQHF | TGTGCCAGCAGCTTAGCGAGCGGGGTAGGGTTAGATCAGCCCCAGCATTTT
. | TRBJ1-3 | TRBV9 | . | CASSSPSGNTIYF | TGTGCCAGCAGCTCCCCAAGCGGAAACACCATATATTTT
TRBD2 | TRBJ2-1 | TRBV6-2/TRBV6-3 | . | CASSYSLAGGHSYNEQFF | TGTGCCAGCAGTTACTCGCTAGCGGGGGGCCACTCCTACAATGAGCAGTTCTTC
. | TRBJ1-5 | TRBV11-2 | . | CASSLTGAGQPQHF | TGTGCCAGCAGCTTAACTGGGGCAGGTCAGCCCCAGCATTTT
TRBD2 | TRBJ2-7 | TRBV5-1 | few | CASSWTLTSGGSYEQYF | TGCGCCAGCAGCTGGACTCTCACTAGCGGGGGATCCTACGAGCAGTACTTC
. | TRBJ1-1 | TRBV6-5 | once | CASTPYRRNTEAFF | TGTGCCAGCACCCCTTACAGGCGGAACACTGAAGCTTTCTTT
TRBD1 | TRBJ1-2 | TRBV7-8 | . | CASSTRDRGGIDGYTF | TGTGCCAGCAGCACCCGGGACAGGGGGGGGATTGATGGCTACACCTTC
. | TRBJ2-2 | TRBV7-8 | . | CASSHGQGGSGELFF | TGTGCCAGCAGCCACGGGCAGGGTGGGTCCGGGGAGCTGTTTTTT
TRBD1 | TRBJ1-2 | TRBV19 | . | CASSATGGYGYTF | TGTGCCAGTAGTGCGACAGGGGGCTATGGCTACACCTTC